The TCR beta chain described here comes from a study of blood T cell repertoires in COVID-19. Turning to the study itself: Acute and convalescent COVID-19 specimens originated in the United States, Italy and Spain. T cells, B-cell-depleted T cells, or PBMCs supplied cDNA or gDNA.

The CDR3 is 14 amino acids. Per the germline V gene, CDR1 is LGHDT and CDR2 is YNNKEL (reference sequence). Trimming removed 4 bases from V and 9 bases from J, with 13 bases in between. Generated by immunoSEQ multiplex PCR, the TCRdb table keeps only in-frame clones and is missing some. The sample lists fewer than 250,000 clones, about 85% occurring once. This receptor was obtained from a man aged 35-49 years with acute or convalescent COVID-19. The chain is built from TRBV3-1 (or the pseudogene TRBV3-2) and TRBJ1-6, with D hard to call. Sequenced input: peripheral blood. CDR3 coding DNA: TGTGCCAGCAGCCCTCACGGGTCGTCTTCACCCCTCCACTTT. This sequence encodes CASSPHGSSSPLHF.